The rows below give T cell receptor beta chains drawn from one sample of a study of blood T cell repertoires in COVID-19. Produced via immunoSEQ multiplex PCR; TCRdb's table is partial and in-frame only. The data contain tens of thousands of clones, about nine tenths of them singletons. Sequenced material: peripheral blood. These receptors originate from a man at least 80 years old with acute or convalescent COVID-19. The CDR3 runs from the conserved cysteine through the conserved F or W. A D gene is named only where the DNA matches it firmly. Size is omitted from some rows. Given values are once, few, many or a class for expanded clones.

D: TRBD2; size: .; J: TRBJ2-7; V: TRBV3-1/TRBV3-2; CDR3: CASSQRAGGHEQYF; DNA: TGTGCCAGCAGCCAAAGGGCGGGGGGCCACGAGCAGTACTTC
D: .; size: .; J: TRBJ1-1; V: TRBV27; CDR3: CASSLSRAVIDEAFF; DNA: TGTGCCAGCAGTCTGTCCAGGGCGGTTATTGATGAAGCTTTCTTT
D: .; size: .; J: TRBJ2-1; V: TRBV19; CDR3: CASTLSGHGLYNEQFF; DNA: TGTGCCAGTACCCTTAGCGGTCACGGGCTCTACAATGAGCAGTTCTTC
D: .; size: .; J: TRBJ1-2; V: TRBV5-1; CDR3: CASSFSRDWDGYTF; DNA: TGCGCCAGCAGCTTCTCTCGGGACTGGGATGGCTACACCTTC
D: .; size: .; J: TRBJ1-1; V: TRBV5-4; CDR3: CASSFGSGWGTEAFF; DNA: TGTGCCAGCAGCTTCGGGAGCGGATGGGGGACTGAAGCTTTCTTT
D: TRBD1; size: .; J: TRBJ1-5; V: TRBV12-3/TRBV12-4; CDR3: CASSQGASQPQHF; DNA: TGTGCCAGCAGTCAGGGGGCAAGTCAGCCCCAGCATTTT
D: .; size: .; J: TRBJ2-5; V: TRBV5-1; CDR3: CASSETLPIETQYF; DNA: TGCGCCAGCAGCGAGACATTGCCTATAGAGACCCAGTACTTC
D: .; size: .; J: TRBJ1-2; V: TRBV6-6; CDR3: CASSSPGVSDYGYTF; DNA: TGTGCCAGCAGTAGTCCGGGGGTGTCAGACTATGGCTACACCTTC
D: TRBD1; size: .; J: TRBJ2-3; V: TRBV3-1/TRBV3-2; CDR3: CASSRRSTGEPAAQYF; DNA: TGTGCCAGCAGCCGAAGGAGCACAGGGGAACCCGCTGCGCAGTATTTT
D: .; size: .; J: TRBJ2-2; V: TRBV6-5; CDR3: CASSYSGGTGELFF; DNA: TGTGCCAGCAGTTACTCGGGGGGAACCGGGGAGCTGTTTTTT
D: TRBD1; size: .; J: TRBJ1-2; V: TRBV6-5; CDR3: CASRTGHLGYTF; DNA: TGTGCCAGCAGGACAGGGCATCTTGGCTACACCTTC
D: .; size: .; J: TRBJ1-2; V: TRBV6-6; CDR3: CASNTGLGPLYGYTF; DNA: TGTGCCAGCAACACCGGGCTGGGGCCCCTCTATGGCTACACCTTC
D: .; size: .; J: TRBJ1-6; V: TRBV6-5; CDR3: CASKEEISYNSPLHF; DNA: TGTGCCAGCAAGGAGGAAATATCTTATAATTCACCCCTCCACTTT
D: .; size: few; J: TRBJ1-6; V: TRBV25-1; CDR3: CASSGSLGGLSPLHF; DNA: TGTGCCAGCAGTGGGTCATTGGGGGGGCTTTCACCCCTCCACTTT
D: .; size: .; J: TRBJ1-2; V: TRBV20-1; CDR3: CSAQSGVGYTF; DNA: TGCAGTGCTCAGTCAGGGGTTGGCTACACCTTC
D: TRBD1; size: few; J: TRBJ2-6; V: TRBV19; CDR3: CASSYRGQQSGANVLTF; DNA: TGTGCCAGTAGTTACAGGGGGCAACAATCCGGGGCCAACGTCCTGACTTTC
D: TRBD2; size: .; J: TRBJ2-3; V: TRBV11-2; CDR3: CASSLDLAGGTDTQYF; DNA: TGTGCCAGCAGCTTAGACCTAGCGGGGGGCACAGATACGCAGTATTTT
D: .; size: once; J: TRBJ1-5; V: TRBV19; CDR3: CASSIRATLDQPQHF; DNA: TGTGCCAGTAGTATAAGGGCGACACTAGATCAGCCCCAGCATTTT
D: .; size: .; J: TRBJ2-2; V: TRBV9; CDR3: CASSVETVNTGELFF; DNA: TGTGCCAGCAGCGTAGAAACGGTGAACACCGGGGAGCTGTTTTTT
D: TRBD1; size: once; J: TRBJ1-1; V: TRBV5-4; CDR3: CASSPPTGGSPSWTEAFF; DNA: TGTGCCAGCAGCCCACCAACAGGGGGGTCTCCTTCGTGGACTGAAGCTTTCTTT
D: .; size: .; J: TRBJ1-5; V: TRBV27; CDR3: CASRSQGIGNQPQHF; DNA: TGTGCCAGCCGCTCCCAGGGAATTGGCAATCAGCCCCAGCATTTT
D: TRBD1; size: .; J: TRBJ1-2; V: TRBV29-1; CDR3: CSVGTGYGYTF; DNA: TGCAGCGTTGGGACAGGATATGGCTACACCTTC
D: TRBD1; size: .; J: TRBJ2-7; V: TRBV19; CDR3: CASSVGQPSYEQYF; DNA: TGTGCCAGTAGCGTGGGACAGCCCTCCTACGAGCAGTACTTC
D: .; size: .; J: TRBJ2-7; V: TRBV9; CDR3: CASSVGDGGPSEQYF; DNA: TGTGCCAGCAGCGTAGGAGACGGGGGGCCCTCCGAGCAGTACTTC
D: TRBD2; size: few; J: TRBJ2-4; V: TRBV14; CDR3: CASSQNRLAGVAKNIQYF; DNA: TGTGCCAGCAGCCAGAATCGTCTGGCGGGGGTAGCCAAAAACATTCAGTACTTC
D: TRBD1; size: .; J: TRBJ2-1; V: TRBV19; CDR3: CASSTGQGGSNEQFF; DNA: TGTGCCAGTAGTACGGGACAGGGGGGTAGCAATGAGCAGTTCTTC
D: .; size: .; J: TRBJ2-2; V: TRBV11-3; CDR3: CASSPSGLSNTGELFF; DNA: TGTGCCAGCAGCCCGAGCGGACTCTCGAACACCGGGGAGCTGTTTTTT
D: TRBD1; size: .; J: TRBJ1-4; V: TRBV15; CDR3: CATSRDRQGSNEKLFF; DNA: TGTGCCACCAGCAGGGATAGACAGGGGTCTAATGAAAAACTGTTTTTT
D: .; size: .; J: TRBJ1-3; V: TRBV5-1; CDR3: CASSQGSGNTIYF; DNA: TGCGCCAGCAGTCAGGGTTCTGGAAACACCATATATTTT
D: TRBD2; size: .; J: TRBJ2-3; V: TRBV6-2/TRBV6-3; CDR3: CASSFGTSGTDTQYF; DNA: TGTGCCAGCAGCTTTGGGACTAGCGGCACAGATACGCAGTATTTT
D: .; size: few; J: TRBJ1-1; V: TRBV7-2; CDR3: CASSLATVTEAFF; DNA: TGTGCCAGCAGCTTAGCTACAGTTACTGAAGCTTTCTTT
D: .; size: .; J: TRBJ2-2; V: TRBV9; CDR3: CASNPGGNRVGELFF; DNA: TGTGCCAGCAACCCCGGAGGGAATAGGGTCGGGGAGCTGTTTTTT
D: TRBD1; size: .; J: TRBJ1-1; V: TRBV10-3; CDR3: CAISAGQGDTEAFF; DNA: TGTGCCATCAGTGCCGGACAGGGAGACACTGAAGCTTTCTTT
D: TRBD2; size: .; J: TRBJ2-5; V: TRBV20-1; CDR3: CSASPTGGQKKTQYF; DNA: TGCAGTGCTAGTCCCACGGGGGGGCAAAAGAAGACCCAGTACTTC
D: .; size: .; J: TRBJ1-4; V: TRBV6-1; CDR3: CASSEAELLPGKKLFF; DNA: TGTGCCAGCAGTGAAGCCGAGCTCTTACCCGGTAAAAAACTGTTTTTT
D: .; size: once; J: TRBJ2-5; V: TRBV27; CDR3: CASTREETQYF; DNA: TGTGCCAGCACCCGGGAGGAGACCCAGTACTTC
D: .; size: .; J: TRBJ2-2; V: TRBV9; CDR3: CASSVASGATGELFF; DNA: TGTGCCAGCAGCGTAGCATCAGGGGCGACCGGGGAGCTGTTTTTT
D: .; size: .; J: TRBJ2-1; V: TRBV7-8; CDR3: CASSPLHNEQFF; DNA: TGTGCCAGCAGCCCCCTCCACAATGAGCAGTTCTTC
D: .; size: .; J: TRBJ2-3; V: TRBV15; CDR3: CATKTGTTDTQYF; DNA: TGTGCCACCAAAACAGGGACCACAGATACGCAGTATTTT
D: TRBD1; size: .; J: TRBJ1-4; V: TRBV18; CDR3: CASSRGTGGSEKLFF; DNA: TGTGCCAGCTCACGCGGGACAGGGGGTTCGGAAAAACTGTTTTTT
D: .; size: .; J: TRBJ2-7; V: TRBV6-1; CDR3: CASSEWRTDEQYF; DNA: TGTGCCAGCAGTGAATGGAGGACAGACGAGCAGTACTTC
D: .; size: .; J: TRBJ1-6; V: TRBV27; CDR3: CASLFRVGNSPLHF; DNA: TGTGCCAGCCTCTTCCGGGTTGGTAATTCACCCCTCCACTTT
D: .; size: .; J: TRBJ1-4; V: TRBV5-1; CDR3: CASSEPGGGKEKLFF; DNA: TGCGCCAGCAGCGAGCCCGGCGGCGGAAAGGAAAAACTGTTTTTT
D: .; size: .; J: TRBJ2-7; V: TRBV7-6; CDR3: CASSPRQVGAYEQYF; DNA: TGTGCCAGCAGCCCCAGACAGGTAGGGGCCTACGAGCAGTACTTC
D: .; size: .; J: TRBJ2-7; V: TRBV19; CDR3: CASNQLASYEQYF; DNA: TGTGCCAGTAACCAACTAGCCTCCTACGAGCAGTACTTC
D: .; size: .; J: TRBJ1-1; V: TRBV19; CDR3: CASSNPGHMNTEAFF; DNA: TGTGCCAGTAGTAATCCGGGACACATGAACACTGAAGCTTTCTTT
D: .; size: .; J: TRBJ1-1; V: TRBV5-6; CDR3: CASSLGGGIERAFF; DNA: TGTGCCAGCAGCTTGGGAGGGGGTATAGAGAGGGCTTTCTTT
D: TRBD2; size: .; J: TRBJ2-1; V: TRBV4-3; CDR3: CASSQVSGGRNEQFF; DNA: TGCGCCAGCAGCCAGGTTAGCGGGGGGAGAAATGAGCAGTTCTTC
D: TRBD2; size: .; J: TRBJ2-1; V: TRBV11-2; CDR3: CASTLAGRSSYNEQFF; DNA: TGTGCCAGCACGCTAGCGGGGAGGAGCTCCTACAATGAGCAGTTCTTC